This T cell receptor (beta chain) appears in the sequencing data of a study of Ad26.COV2.S vaccination and SARS-CoV-2 variants. This table comes from immunoSEQ multiplex PCR, and its TCRdb copy is limited to in-frame clones, with some not included. The sample carries fewer than 400,000 clones, 85% recorded once. Germline V gene lookup returns CDR1 MNHEY and CDR2 SVGAGI. This CDR3 comprises 13 residues. The V end was cut by 6 bases, the J end by 4 bases, with 13 bases between. Noted treatment: approximately 18 received Ad26.COV2.S at low or high dose, single or two shots; 5 received placebo; per-sample allocation not given. The investigators took samples on day 63 after the first vaccine or placebo injection. This clone was seen just once. The sample carries other DNA sequences with the same CDR3.

Sequenced here: peripheral blood, sampled in a trial of Ad26.COV2.S vaccine versus placebo. This TCR was sampled from a person aged 18-65 years who received the Ad26.COV2.S COVID-19 vaccine or a placebo. The chain combines TRBV6-5 with TRBJ2-7; D assignment may be TRBD1 or TRBD2 (5 bases each). DNA of the CDR3: TGTGCCAGCAGGACCGGGACGGCTTACGAGCAGTACTTC. Translated, it gives CASRTGTAYEQYF.